The rows below give T cell receptor beta chains drawn from one sample of a study of shared clonotypes between healthy human individuals. Libraries were prepared by immunoSEQ multiplex PCR; TCRdb keeps only in-frame clonotypes and omits some of them. The sample has around 1,900,000 clones, approximately 92% seen once. The sequenced sample was naive CD8+ T cells from PBMCs. Every receptor here comes from a man between 18 and 29 years old in good health. Some clones in this sample may be carry-over from other donors' samples. Each CDR3 is given with its conserved first and last residue. A D gene is named only where the DNA matches it firmly. Size is omitted from some rows. Given values are once, few, many or a class for expanded clones.

size	V	J	D	DNA	CDR3
NA	TRBV11-3	TRBJ2-1	NA	TGTGCCAGCAGCCCGACCTTTAGCGAGGCATCCTACAATGAGCAGTTCTTC	CASSPTFSEASYNEQFF
NA	TRBV15	TRBJ2-5	TRBD2	TGTGCCACTAGAAAGGGCGGGAGCGGGCGAGAGACCCAGTACTTC	CATRKGGSGRETQYF
NA	TRBV15	TRBJ1-1	NA	TGTGCCACCAGCAGAGGGGGTCACACTGAAGCTTTCTTT	CATSRGGHTEAFF
NA	TRBV5-6	TRBJ1-1	TRBD1	TGTGCCAGCAGCTCCTTGACAGGGCGACCTGAAGCTTTCTTT	CASSSLTGRPEAFF
NA	TRBV5-1	TRBJ2-7	TRBD2	TGCGCCAGCAGCTTTGAGCGGGACTCCCTGGGGGGCGAGCAGTACTTC	CASSFERDSLGGEQYF
NA	TRBV10-3	TRBJ2-1	NA	TGTGCCATCAGTGAGAGGCTACCCAAGAGCTCCTACAATGAGCAGTTCTTC	CAISERLPKSSYNEQFF
NA	TRBV19	TRBJ1-3	NA	TGTGCCAGTAGTCCGTCAGTCTCTGGAAACACCATATATTTT	CASSPSVSGNTIYF
NA	TRBV5-1	TRBJ2-7	NA	TGCGCCAGCAGCTTTGGCAGGGGCGCGGGGTCCTACGAGCAGTACTTC	CASSFGRGAGSYEQYF
NA	TRBV28	TRBJ2-2	TRBD2	TGTGCCAGCACGACTACTAGCGGGAGGGCCCTCGGTACCGGGGAGCTGTTTTTT	CASTTTSGRALGTGELFF
NA	TRBV5-6	TRBJ2-3	NA	TGTGCCAGCAGCTTCACAGGGACGACTAGCACAGATACGCAGTATTTT	CASSFTGTTSTDTQYF
once	TRBV15	TRBJ2-5	NA	TGTGCCACCAGCGGAAAGACCGGACTAAAAGAGACCCAGTACTTC	CATSGKTGLKETQYF
NA	TRBV11-2	TRBJ2-7	TRBD2	TGTGCCAGCAGCTTAGATCAATGGCGGGAGGGCCGCAACGAGCAGTACTTC	CASSLDQWREGRNEQYF
NA	TRBV18	TRBJ2-1	NA	TGTGCCAGCTCACCATCGCGAACGGTAGACAATGAGCAGTTCTTC	CASSPSRTVDNEQFF
NA	TRBV6-6	TRBJ2-7	NA	TGTGCCAGCAGTTACCTGGTGGCAGGGGTCCCCTACGAGCAGTACTTC	CASSYLVAGVPYEQYF
NA	TRBV29-1	TRBJ2-1	NA	TGCAGCGTTGTCTCGGGGGACAATGAGCAGTTCTTC	CSVVSGDNEQFF
NA	TRBV12-1	TRBJ2-2	NA	TGTGCCAGCAGCTGGCGCTCGGGGCTAGAAAAAACCGGGGAGCTGTTTTTT	CASSWRSGLEKTGELFF
NA	TRBV30	TRBJ1-4	NA	TGTGCCTGGAGTAGCCGACAGGAAGAAAATGAAAAACTGTTTTTT	CAWSSRQEENEKLFF
NA	TRBV27	TRBJ2-7	NA	TGTGCCAGCAGTTCCGGGACCTCCACCTACGAGCAGTACTTC	CASSSGTSTYEQYF
NA	TRBV27	TRBJ2-7	TRBD2	TGTGCCAGCAGTCCCTTTGCGGGGAGGGCCTCCCACGAGCAGTACTTC	CASSPFAGRASHEQYF
NA	TRBV6-1	TRBJ2-7	NA	TGTGCCAGCACCGGGACGGCCGAAGCCTACGAGCAGTACTTC	CASTGTAEAYEQYF
once	TRBV2	TRBJ1-2	NA	TGTGCCAGCAGTGAAGCGGCAGGGGTGAACTATGGCTACACCTTC	CASSEAAGVNYGYTF
NA	TRBV6-4	TRBJ1-1	TRBD1	TGTGCCAGCAGCGCCGGGACAGGGGGGATAGCTTTCTTT	CASSAGTGGIAFF
NA	TRBV2	TRBJ1-2	TRBD1	TGTGCCAGCAGTGAAGCGCTTCTTGGCCGGGGGACAGGAGACTTTCTCAACTATGGCTACACCTTC	CASSEALLGRGTGDFLNYGYTF
once	TRBV19	TRBJ2-7	TRBD1	TGTGCCAGTAGTATTTGGGGCAGACAGGGAGCCGAGCAGTACTTC	CASSIWGRQGAEQYF
once	TRBV9	TRBJ2-2	TRBD1	TGTGCCAGCAGCTATAACCCGACAGGGCAGGGATTCGGGGAGCTGTTTTTT	CASSYNPTGQGFGELFF
NA	TRBV27	TRBJ2-7	TRBD2	TGTGCCAGCGGCGCGGGACTAGCGGGCCCGAGGGAGTACTTC	CASGAGLAGPREYF
NA	TRBV6-1	TRBJ2-7	NA	TGTGCCAGCAACAAGGCGGGACACATCAGCTACGAGCAGTACTTC	CASNKAGHISYEQYF
NA	TRBV27	TRBJ2-7	NA	TGTGCCAGCAGTTTGAGGGAGTTGGACGGCCCCTACGAGCAGTACTTC	CASSLRELDGPYEQYF
NA	TRBV29-1	TRBJ2-1	TRBD1	TGCAGCGTTGCTGGGACAGGGGGCAATGAGCAGTTCTTC	CSVAGTGGNEQFF
NA	TRBV4-3	TRBJ2-7	TRBD2	TGCGCCAGCAGCCAAGGTCCGCTAGCGGGAGGGCTAGGTGAGCAGTACTTC	CASSQGPLAGGLGEQYF
NA	TRBV6-5	TRBJ1-3	NA	TGTGCCAGCAGTTACAGGGGATCTGGAAACACCATATATTTT	CASSYRGSGNTIYF
NA	TRBV28	TRBJ2-1	TRBD2	TGTGCCAGCACCCCCGGGGGACTAGCGGGAGTAGTTGAGCAGTTCTTC	CASTPGGLAGVVEQFF
NA	TRBV11-3	TRBJ2-1	TRBD1	TGTGCCAGCAGCCAGAGGGGACAGGGGGCGGACAATGAGCAGTTCTTC	CASSQRGQGADNEQFF
NA	TRBV10-3	TRBJ1-1	NA	TGTGCCATCAGTGAGTCGAGGGCAGGGGATGGCGGCACTGAAGCTTTCTTT	CAISESRAGDGGTEAFF
NA	TRBV5-1	TRBJ2-7	NA	TGCGCCAGCAGCTTCTCTGGGGGACCCAGCGAGCAGTACTTC	CASSFSGGPSEQYF
NA	TRBV18	TRBJ2-2	NA	TGTGCCAGCTCACCGCAAGAGGGACGGGCCGGGGAGCTGTTTTTT	CASSPQEGRAGELFF